Below, 28 T cell receptor beta chains from the same sample are listed, as sequenced in a study of blood T cell repertoires in COVID-19. Clones were read by immunoSEQ multiplex PCR, and TCRdb kept only the in-frame ones, dropping some. This sample has about 150,000 clones, with 84% found just once. The specimen was peripheral blood. The receptors derive from a human donor in a cohort sampled during active COVID-19.

This rearrangement joins TRBV7-8 to TRBJ2-4; TRBD2 agrees at 14 bases. The CDR3 extends over 15 amino acids. Germline V CDR1 and CDR2: SGHVS, FQNEAQ. V gave up 5 bases and J gave up 8 bases; unmatched junction bases: 5. The CDR3, as DNA: TGTGCCAGCAGCCGGACTAGCGGGGGGTCGGACATTCAGTACTTC. This translates into CASSRTSGGSDIQYF.

V is TRBV11-3 and J is TRBJ1-1; a possible D gene is TRBD1 (6 bases). Trimming cost V 5 bases and J 1 base, with 11 bases left between them. This CDR3 spans 14 amino acids. CDR1 and CDR2 from the germline V gene are SGHNT and YENEEA. As DNA, the CDR3 is TGTGCCAGCAGCATAGGACAGAAGAACACTGAAGCTTTCTTT. Translation: CASSIGQKNTEAFF.

This chain links TRBV7-9 with TRBJ2-2; weak D call: TRBD1 (5 bases). This CDR3 has 15 residues. V lost 0 bases and J 4 bases, leaving 9 bases between the germline ends. Germline CDR1 SEHNR, CDR2 FQNEAQ (reference sequence). The CDR3 nucleotides are TGTGCCAGCAGCTTAGCTTCCCAGGGCACCGGGGAGCTGTTTTTT. Protein product: CASSLASQGTGELFF.

CDR3 loop: CATSRRQGAEKLFF. CDR3 nucleotide sequence: TGTGCCACCAGCAGGAGACAGGGAGCCGAAAAACTGTTTTTT. This rearrangement joins TRBV15 to TRBJ1-4, with 7 bases lining up with TRBD1. V lost 3 bases and J lost 8; bases outside the gene matches: 6. CDR1 and CDR2 (germline): LNHNV, YYDKDF (reference sequence). This CDR3 contains 14 residues.

This clone occurred a few times. The chain is built from TRBV19 and TRBJ1-6; no reliable D call. The CDR3 extends over 12 amino acids. The V gene lost 9 bases and the J gene lost 4 bases, with 7 bases spanning the gap. Germline CDR1 reads LNHDA; CDR2 reads SQIVND (reference sequence). The CDR3 protein is CASGDYNSPLHF. CDR3 sequence (DNA): TGTGCCAGCGGGGATTATAATTCACCCCTCCACTTT.

This clone was found a few times. This rearrangement joins TRBV19 to TRBJ2-1; 10 bases are shared with TRBD2. The germline gives CDR1 LNHDA, CDR2 SQIVND (reference sequence). The CDR3 is made up of 17 amino acids. The trim removed 5 bases at V and 6 bases at J, leaving 13 bases unmatched. The CDR3 DNA follows: TGTGCCAGTAGTCGGCTAGCGGGGGCACTTCACGGCAATGAGCAGTTCTTC. Amino acids: CASSRLAGALHGNEQFF.

This clone was found once. This chain uses TRBV7-3 with TRBJ1-2; D not resolved. This CDR3 is 14 amino acids long. Per germline, CDR1 SGHTA and CDR2 FQGTGA. V was clipped by 1 base and J by 2 bases, with 8 bases between them. The CDR3: CASSLNPGNYGYTF. CDR3 nucleotides: TGTGCCAGCAGCTTAAATCCCGGGAACTATGGCTACACCTTC.

The chain recombines TRBV11-3 with TRBJ1-1; TRBD1 agrees at 8 bases. J gave up 1 base and V 7 bases, and 5 bases lay outside the gene matches. Germline lookup yields CDR1 SGHNT and CDR2 YENEEA. CDR3 length: 14 residues. As DNA, the CDR3 is TGTGCCAGCACAACGCAGGGGGCGAACACTGAAGCTTTCTTT. This gives the protein CASTTQGANTEAFF.

The chain recombines TRBV4-1 with TRBJ2-2, with D unclear. Germline V gives CDR1 MGHRA, CDR2 YSYEKL. The CDR3 spans 14 residues. V was pared by 3 bases and J by 6 bases, with 11 bases between. The CDR3 loop is CASSQILSAGELFF. As DNA, the CDR3 is TGCGCCAGCAGCCAGATCTTAAGCGCCGGGGAGCTGTTTTTT.

This clone occurred once. The chain couples TRBV12-2 to TRBJ2-3; the table's D gene call, TRBD2, was not cross checked with the DNA. TRBV12-2 is annotated as a pseudogene. The CDR3 has 18 amino acids. DNA of the CDR3: TGTGCAAGTCGCTTTGATGCCCATGGACTAGCGGTGGCAGATACGCAGTATTTT. This encodes CASRFDAHGLAVADTQYF.

This chain uses TRBV5-1 with TRBJ2-1, with a tentative D call TRBD2 (7 bases). This CDR3 contains 15 residues. Trimming took off 4 bases at V and 9 bases at J, with 20 bases between the two ends. Germline lookup yields CDR1 SGHRS and CDR2 YFSETQ. Written as DNA, the CDR3 is TGCGCCAGCAGCCGGGGGGCGGACGGGCAGGGTGAGCAGTTCTTC. The encoded protein is CASSRGADGQGEQFF. Based on the CDR3 plus reference TRBV5-1 and TRBJ2-1, the full variable domain is KAGVTQTPRYLIKTRGQQVTLSCSPISGHRSVSWYQQTPGQGLQFLFEYFSETQRNKGNFPGRFSGRQFSNSRSEMNVSTLELGDSALYLCASSRGADGQGEQFFGPGTRLTVL.

The V gene is TRBV7-3, the J gene TRBJ2-1; 8 bases match TRBD2. Germline V lookup: CDR1 SGHTA, CDR2 FQGTGA. V was pared by 5 bases and J by 6 bases, with 6 bases of the junction left unmatched. This CDR3 has 14 residues. This CDR3 reads CASSTGGPFNEQFF. The DNA of the CDR3 is TGTGCCAGCAGCACGGGGGGGCCCTTCAATGAGCAGTTCTTC.

This chain joins TRBV6-4 and TRBJ2-1, with D uncertain. Germline-derived CDR1 and CDR2 are MRHNA and SNTAGT. The CDR3 length is 15 residues. V was pared by 4 bases and J by 2 bases, with 12 bases between. The CDR3 loop is CASSVDLGPYNEQFF. CDR3 nucleotide sequence: TGTGCCAGCAGTGTGGATCTAGGCCCCTACAATGAGCAGTTCTTC.

The chain uses TRBV10-3 and TRBJ2-1, with unresolved D. The V gene lost 0 bases and the J gene lost 4 bases, with 4 bases spanning the gap. The germline V gene encodes CDR1 ENHRY and CDR2 SYGVKD. CDR3 length: 13 residues. CDR3 DNA: TGTGCCATCAGTGAGTCACAGTACAATGAGCAGTTCTTC. Residues: CAISESQYNEQFF.

This clone was detected once. CDR3 DNA sequence: TGCGCCAGCAGCCTAGGCCGACTAGGGGCCCGCTCCTACAATGAGCAGTTCTTC. Translating it yields CASSLGRLGARSYNEQFF. V and J are TRBV5-1 and TRBJ2-1; D may be TRBD2 (6 bases). V shed 4 bases and J shed 0 bases, with 20 bases lying between them. This CDR3 comprises 18 residues. Germline assignment: CDR1 SGHRS and CDR2 YFSETQ.

V is TRBV12-5 and J is TRBJ1-6, with D perhaps matching TRBD1 (6 bases). V lost 3 bases and J lost 5, with 17 bases in between. CDR1 is LGHNT, CDR2 FRNRAP, per germline. This CDR3 has 17 residues. The CDR3 DNA sequence: TGTGCTAGTGGTTTCCGACAGGCCGAGGGACATAATTCACCCCTCCACTTT. Encoded protein: CASGFRQAEGHNSPLHF.

The chain recombines TRBV24-1 with TRBJ2-2; 9 bases are shared with TRBD1. V lost 6 bases to trimming and J lost 1 base; unmatched junction nucleotides: 2. The CDR3 consists of 15 residues. CDR1 and CDR2 (germline): KGHDR, SFDVKD. The CDR3 loop reads CATSRTGVNTGELFF. CDR3 DNA: TGTGCCACCAGTCGGACAGGGGTGAACACCGGGGAGCTGTTTTTT.

The chain joins TRBV23-1 to TRBJ2-7; 9 nucleotides agree with TRBD1. TRBV23-1 is an ORF, and what it does is uncertain. The CDR3 totals 17 residues. Trimming at V came to 2 bases and at J to 2 bases, leaving 10 bases not matched to a gene. The chain's CDR3 is CASSQRDRASPTYEQYV. As DNA, the CDR3 is TGCGCCAGCAGTCAACGGGACAGGGCTTCCCCAACCTACGAGCAGTACGTC.

This chain joins TRBV7-2 and TRBJ2-3; the match to TRBD2 covers 12 bases. Per the germline V gene, CDR1 is SGHTA and CDR2 is FQGNSA. This CDR3 contains 14 residues. V shed 6 bases, J shed 9 bases, and the junction held 7 bases outside the gene matches. CDR3 sequence reads: CASSPTTSGGTQYF. The CDR3 nucleotides are TGTGCCAGCAGTCCTACGACTAGCGGGGGAACGCAGTATTTT.

This sequence joins TRBV7-6 and TRBJ2-2; TRBD2 aligns across 10 bases. The CDR3 extends over 15 amino acids. Germline V lookup: CDR1 SGHVS, CDR2 FNYEAQ. V lost 5 bases to trimming and J lost 5 bases; unmatched junction nucleotides: 5. The CDR3 sequence: CASSQSGRGTGELFF. DNA for the CDR3: TGTGCCAGCAGCCAAAGCGGGAGGGGAACCGGGGAGCTGTTTTTT.

V is TRBV4-1 and J is TRBJ2-2; D perhaps matches TRBD2 (5 bases). V lost 1 base to trimming and J lost 4 bases, with 13 bases between them. The CDR3 loop spans 16 amino acids. The V gene's germline CDR1 is MGHRA and CDR2 YSYEKL. The CDR3 nucleotides are TGCGCCAGCAGCCAAGGACTATCCTTACTCACCGGGGAGCTGTTTTTT. This encodes CASSQGLSLLTGELFF.

V usage is TRBV11-2 and J usage is TRBJ1-1; a weak D match, TRBD1 (6 bases). V lost 5 bases to trimming and J lost 6 bases, with 16 bases between them. In germline, CDR1 is SGHAT, CDR2 FQNNGV. This CDR3 is 14 amino acids long. This CDR3 is CASSPRLGGPEAFF. The CDR3 nucleotides are TGTGCCAGCAGCCCTCGCCTTGGGGGCCCTGAAGCTTTCTTT.

The chain uses TRBV2 and TRBJ1-1; TRBD1 agrees at 7 bases. The V and J ends lost 5 bases and 7 bases, in that order; junction bases with no gene match: 7. The CDR3 extends over 13 amino acids. CDR1 is SNHLY, CDR2 FYNNEI, per germline. The CDR3 region has the DNA TGTGCCAGCAGTCATGACAGGGATCTTGAAGCTTTCTTT. The encoded protein is CASSHDRDLEAFF.

CDR3 in DNA: TGTGCCAGCAGTTCCGGACAGGGGGATGGCTACACCTTC. This codes for CASSSGQGDGYTF. The J gene is TRBJ1-2, the V gene TRBV28; 10 nucleotides match TRBD1. Germline CDR1 reads MDHEN; CDR2 reads SYDVKM. V dropped 4 bases and J dropped 6; count of bases not matched to a gene: 2. The CDR3 sequence is 13 residues long.

The chain joins TRBV27 to TRBJ1-1; 7 bases are a match to TRBD1. The CDR3 contains 15 residues. The V gene end was trimmed by 3 bases and the J gene end by 5 bases; junction bases not matched to a gene: 9. CDR1 and CDR2 from the germline V gene are MNHEY and SMNVEV (reference sequence). In DNA form, the CDR3 reads TGTGCCAGCAGTTTCCACAGGGGCGCGCTAACTGAAGCTTTCTTT. Its protein product is CASSFHRGALTEAFF.

This clone was seen once. The chain uses TRBV28 and TRBJ1-2, with D possibly being TRBD1 (6 bases). Germline V lookup: CDR1 MDHEN, CDR2 SYDVKM. The V gene lost 7 bases and the J gene lost 4 bases, with 13 bases spanning the gap. This CDR3 is built from 13 residues. The DNA of the CDR3 is TGTGCCAGCACGGTGGGGGCCCTCTATGGCTACACCTTC. Amino acids: CASTVGALYGYTF.

The chain couples TRBV15 to TRBJ1-3, with D perhaps matching TRBD1 (5 bases). The V gene's germline CDR1 is LNHNV and CDR2 YYDKDF (reference sequence). This CDR3 is built from 15 residues. Trimming stripped 5 bases from V and 3 bases from J, with 14 bases between. CDR3 residues: CATSSLAGDGNTIYF. In DNA form, the CDR3 reads TGTGCCACCAGCTCCCTGGCGGGGGATGGAAACACCATATATTTT.

CDR3 nucleotide sequence: TGTGCCAGAACGGGATTGCAGGGGCGTTTGGCTGAAGCTTTCTTT. It specifies CARTGLQGRLAEAFF. This chain connects TRBV25-1 to TRBJ1-1; D is possibly TRBD1 (6 bases). The germline gives CDR1 MGHDK, CDR2 SYGVNS. With 9 bases removed from V and 6 bases from J, the gap between germline ends came to 23 bases. This CDR3 has 15 residues.